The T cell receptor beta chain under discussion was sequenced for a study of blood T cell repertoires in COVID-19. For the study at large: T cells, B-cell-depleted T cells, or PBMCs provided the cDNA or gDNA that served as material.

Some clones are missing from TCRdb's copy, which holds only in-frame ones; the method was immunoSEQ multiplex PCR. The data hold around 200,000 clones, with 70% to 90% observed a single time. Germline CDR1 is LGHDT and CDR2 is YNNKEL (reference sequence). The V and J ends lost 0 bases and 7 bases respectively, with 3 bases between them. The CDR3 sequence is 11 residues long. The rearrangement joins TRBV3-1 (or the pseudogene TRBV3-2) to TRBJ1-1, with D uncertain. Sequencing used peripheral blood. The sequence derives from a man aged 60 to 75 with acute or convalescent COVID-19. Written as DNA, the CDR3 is TGTGCCAGCAGCCAAGACTATGAAGCTTTCTTT. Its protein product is CASSQDYEAFF.